The present TCR beta chain was sequenced within a study of cytomegalovirus exposure and HLA in healthy donors. In the study overall: Most donors, just over 80% of over 300 genotyped, fell in the Caucasian-associated ancestry cluster.

A remark on this clone: Its antigen remains unknown.

This CDR3 has 14 residues. The V gene end was trimmed by 0 bases and the J gene end by 8 bases; junction bases not matched to a gene: 2. CDR1 is SGHRS and CDR2 is YFSETQ in the germline V gene. General observations from the study: The CMV antigen specificity of three CMV-associated chains was confirmed through in vitro analysis.

The primer mix had 60 Vbeta and 13 Jbeta primers. TCRdb keeps only in-frame clones here, not all; method: immunoSEQ multiplex PCR. The data contain 200,000 or so clones, about 89% of them singletons. This chain connects TRBV5-1 to TRBJ1-2; 12 bases map to TRBD1. The sample taken for sequencing was PBMCs. The clonotype comes from a man aged 30-40 years in good health and CMV-seronegative. The CDR3 coding sequence is TGCGCCAGCAGCTTGGGGGGACAGGGGGCCGGCTACACCTTC. Amino acids: CASSLGGQGAGYTF.